This entry is about one T cell receptor (beta chain). Its matching antigen is unknown. The V and J ends lost 6 bases and 7 bases respectively, with 10 bases between them. The CDR3 has 12 residues. The sample is drawn from a study of response to subunit inactivated influenza vaccine. Findings and limits, study-wide: Authors suggested each seasonal influenza vaccination recruits few new T cells.

TCRdb fed the RT-PCR reads into MiXCR, producing one record per CDR3 protein. The sample has hundreds of thousands of distinct CDR3 sequences; around 14% are singletons. The clonotype comes from a man over 45 who received an inactivated influenza vaccine. V usage is TRBV12-3 or TRBV12-4 and J usage is TRBJ1-5; D gene unclear. Source: PBMCs from blood, taken roughly 12 days after vaccination. CDR3 residues: CASRYGGQPQHF. The CDR3 bases are TGTGCCAGCAGGTACGGCGGGCAGCCCCAGCATTTT.